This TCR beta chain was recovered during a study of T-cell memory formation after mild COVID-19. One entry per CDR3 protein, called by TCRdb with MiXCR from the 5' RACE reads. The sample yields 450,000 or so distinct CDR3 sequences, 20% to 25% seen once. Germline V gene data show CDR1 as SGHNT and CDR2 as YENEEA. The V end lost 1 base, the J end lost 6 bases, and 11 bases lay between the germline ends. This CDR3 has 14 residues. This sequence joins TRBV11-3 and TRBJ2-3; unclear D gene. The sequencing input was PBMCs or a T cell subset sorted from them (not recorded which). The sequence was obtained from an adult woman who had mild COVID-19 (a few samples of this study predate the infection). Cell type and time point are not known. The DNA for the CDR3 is TGTGCCAGCAGCTTAGGCGAGAGGCCCGATACGCAGTATTTT. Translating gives CASSLGERPDTQYF.